The rows below give T cell receptor beta chains drawn from one sample of a study of monozygotic twins with inflammatory bowel disease. TCRdb reprocessed the 5' RACE reads and stores each CDR3 protein as one record, lacking DNA. The sample includes about 210,000 distinct CDR3 sequences. The material sequenced was blood. The receptors were gathered from a human donor with ulcerative colitis or Crohn's disease, or a healthy co-twin of an affected twin (not recorded which). Both conserved end residues are part of each CDR3.

>TRBJ2-6|TRBV7-2
CASSLAGGPFGANVLTF
>TRBJ1-4|TRBV7-9
CASSPMGLATNEKLFF
>TRBJ1-1|TRBV6-1
CASSAEIRGRSEAFF
>TRBJ2-1|TRBV7-2
CASILTRANEQFF
>TRBJ1-2|TRBV19
CASIGPGQGNYGYTF
>TRBJ2-3|TRBV5-5
CASSLGRELDTQYF
>TRBJ2-7|TRBV14
CASSQEGGQGRLSYEQYF
>TRBJ2-2|TRBV7-2
CASSLEGRGRTGELFF
>TRBJ1-2|TRBV4-1
CASSQDGNYGYTF
>TRBJ1-2|TRBV5-1
CASSLEQTLNYGYTF
>TRBJ2-1|TRBV10-3
CAIKTSGRVGEQFF
>TRBJ2-7|TRBV5-1
CASTTSGSSYEQYF
>TRBJ2-5|TRBV5-1
CASSFMADSQETQYF
>TRBJ1-1|TRBV4-3
CASSQDHLTEAFF
>TRBJ1-2|TRBV11-3
CASSYRGYGYTF
>TRBJ1-1|TRBV12-3/TRBV12-4
CASSFGTGITEAFF
>TRBJ1-1|TRBV5-1
CASSTSPQNTEAFF
>TRBJ2-1|TRBV10-3
CAISEWKLGYEQFF
>TRBJ2-1|TRBV24-1
CATSDLRRGEQFF
>TRBJ2-7|TRBV25-1
CASSESIGQVAYEQYF
>TRBJ2-2|TRBV18
CASSSPTSVSTGELFF
>TRBJ1-2|TRBV20-1
CSAHALSLGTGGYTF
>TRBJ2-1|TRBV19
CASSIASGRGSYNEQFF
>TRBJ2-7|TRBV28
CASSFTPTAGGREQHF
>TRBJ1-2|TRBV7-3
CASRAGAVGGYTF
>TRBJ1-1|TRBV7-8
CASSSVRDRGTEAFF
>TRBJ1-3|TRBV7-2
CASSFGNTIYF
>TRBJ2-3|TRBV5-4
CASSVEFTDTQYF
>TRBJ2-1|TRBV5-1
CASSPRLAGGNLYNGQFF
>TRBJ2-3|TRBV7-7
CASSLDESTDTQYF
>TRBJ2-1|TRBV5-6
CASSFLTGNNEQFF
>TRBJ1-1|TRBV7-9
CASSLQGQGTEAFF
>TRBJ1-5|TRBV7-2
CASSLVGAGHNQPQHF
>TRBJ2-1|TRBV3-1
CASSPARGEQFF
>TRBJ1-1|TRBV12-3/TRBV12-4
CASSLGQGSGAEAFF
>TRBJ1-1|TRBV5-1
CASSQITGANTEAFF
>TRBJ2-1|TRBV12-3/TRBV12-4
CASSLISLRNEQFF
>TRBJ2-7|TRBV5-6
CASSLTGFYEQYF
>TRBJ2-1|TRBV7-2
CASSFREGVEQFF
>TRBJ1-1|TRBV12-3/TRBV12-4
CASSSTGRTEAFF
>TRBJ2-7|TRBV6-5
CASSYSKYPGGSYEQYF
>TRBJ1-2|TRBV10-3
CAISEDRPYGYTF
>TRBJ2-3|TRBV5-1
CASRPTGGQDTQYF
>TRBJ2-6|TRBV6-1
CASSEPPHSGGANVLTF
>TRBJ2-1|TRBV20-1
CSASRGYEQFF
>TRBJ1-1|TRBV20-1
CSARGTGNTEAFF
>TRBJ1-5|TRBV28
CASSGTGALPQHF
>TRBJ2-1|TRBV5-1
CASSRGQGGEQFF
>TRBJ2-7|TRBV6-1
CASRRTGTSDYEQYF
>TRBJ2-3|TRBV10-3
CAISSKASGEGDTQYF
>TRBJ1-1|TRBV7-8
CASSFDGLNTEAFF
>TRBJ1-1|TRBV11-2
CASSYTDDRIEAFF